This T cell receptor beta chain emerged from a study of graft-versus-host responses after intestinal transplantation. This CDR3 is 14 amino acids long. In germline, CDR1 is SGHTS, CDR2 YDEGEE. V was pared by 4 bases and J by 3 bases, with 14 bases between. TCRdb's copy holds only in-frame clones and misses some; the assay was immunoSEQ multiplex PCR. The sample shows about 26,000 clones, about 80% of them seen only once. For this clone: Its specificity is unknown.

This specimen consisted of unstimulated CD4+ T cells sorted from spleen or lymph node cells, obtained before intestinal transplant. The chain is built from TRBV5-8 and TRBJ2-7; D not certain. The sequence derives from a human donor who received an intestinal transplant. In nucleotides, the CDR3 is TGTGCCAGCAGCCCTCGGACCGTCAGCTACGAGCAGTACTTC. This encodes CASSPRTVSYEQYF.